Following are 20 T cell receptor beta chains from one sample sequenced in a study of blood T cell repertoires in COVID-19. Libraries were prepared by immunoSEQ multiplex PCR; TCRdb keeps only in-frame clonotypes and omits some of them. The repertoire holds 380,000 or so clones, roughly 90% seen once, with roughly 1.2% in the top ten. Sequenced input: peripheral blood. The receptors were gathered from a man between 35 and 55 years old with acute or convalescent COVID-19.

The CDR3: CASTLGRGNTDTQYF. The CDR3 DNA reads as TGTGCCAGCACTCTTGGTAGGGGGAACACAGATACGCAGTATTTT. This sequence joins TRBV2 and TRBJ2-3; weak D call: TRBD1 (6 bases). The CDR3 is 15 amino acids. V was clipped by 7 bases and J by 2 bases, with 16 bases between them. Germline V gene data show CDR1 as SNHLY and CDR2 as FYNNEI.

The V call is TRBV7-3, the J call TRBJ1-1; no firm D call. Germline V gives CDR1 SGHTA, CDR2 FQGTGA. The CDR3 covers 14 residues. Trimming pared 5 bases from V and 0 bases from J, leaving 10 bases between. The CDR3 DNA follows: TGTGCCAGCAGCGGCAACCGCCTGAACACTGAAGCTTTCTTT. The encoded protein is CASSGNRLNTEAFF.

V usage is TRBV19 and J usage is TRBJ2-1, with D uncertain. Germline assignment: CDR1 LNHDA and CDR2 SQIVND (reference sequence). The CDR3 length is 16 residues. The V gene lost 6 bases and the J gene lost 5 bases, with 20 bases spanning the gap. CDR3: CASSPIREATNNEQFF. The CDR3 DNA reads TGTGCCAGTAGCCCCATTAGAGAAGCAACGAACAATGAGCAGTTCTTC.

The chain employs TRBV9 and TRBJ2-7, with 13 bases matching TRBD2. Germline V CDR1 and CDR2: SGDLS, YYNGEE. The CDR3 loop spans 16 amino acids. V shed 0 bases and J 7 bases; nucleotides not matched to a gene: 7. CDR3 protein: CASSVAGLAGSSEQYF. The CDR3 region has the DNA TGTGCCAGCAGCGTAGCGGGACTAGCGGGGAGTTCAGAGCAGTACTTC.

In this sample, this clone turned up once. This chain uses TRBV9 with TRBJ1-4, with 10 bases that match TRBD1. Germline V lookup: CDR1 SGDLS, CDR2 YYNGEE. Losses at the gene ends were 3 bases for V and 5 bases for J; bases not matched to a gene: 4. This CDR3 region has 15 residues. The chain's CDR3 is CASSDPGQGNEKLFF. The DNA of the CDR3 is TGTGCCAGCAGCGACCCGGGACAGGGGAATGAAAAACTGTTTTTT.

The chain recombines TRBV29-1 with TRBJ1-1, with D possibly TRBD1 on 6 matching bases. CDR3 length equals 13 residues. Germline V gives CDR1 SQVTM, CDR2 ANQGSEA. V lost 7 bases and J 4 bases, leaving 16 bases between the germline ends. The CDR3 loop is CSETQGIVTEAFF. The DNA for the CDR3 is TGCAGCGAGACGCAGGGGATCGTCACTGAAGCTTTCTTT.

The chain couples TRBV18 to TRBJ1-4; 7 positions agree with TRBD1. Germline assignment: CDR1 KGHSH and CDR2 LQKENI. V was clipped by 6 bases and J by 7 bases; unmatched bases: 5. CDR3 length equals 13 residues. CDR3 sequence: CASSNYRGEKLFF. The CDR3 DNA follows: TGTGCCAGCTCGAACTACAGGGGTGAAAAACTGTTTTTT. The full variable domain, with the rest looked up from reference TRBV18 and TRBJ1-4, is NAGVMQNPRHLVRRRGQEARLRCSPMKGHSHVYWYRQLPEEGLKFMVYLQKENIIDESGMPKERFSAEFPKEGPSILRIQQVVRGDSAAYFCASSNYRGEKLFFGSGTQLSVL.

This chain links TRBV2 with TRBJ2-7; D may be TRBD1 (6 bases). Trimming stripped 11 bases from V and 0 bases from J, with 11 bases between. This CDR3 is 12 amino acids long. CDR1 is SNHLY, CDR2 FYNNEI, per germline. The CDR3 sequence: CAGRDTSYEQYF. In DNA, the CDR3 is TGTGCCGGACGGGACACCTCCTACGAGCAGTACTTC.

This chain joins TRBV10-3 and TRBJ2-7; the D is unclear. The CDR3 is 14 residues long. V was clipped by 6 bases and J by 2 bases, with 14 bases between them. The V gene's germline CDR1 is ENHRY and CDR2 SYGVKD. CDR3 in amino acids: CAISVSNPPYEQYF. In DNA, the CDR3 is TGTGCCATCAGCGTTAGTAATCCCCCCTACGAGCAGTACTTC.

This clone was seen more than once but under ten times. The genes are TRBV7-9 and TRBJ1-1; unclear D gene. CDR1 is SEHNR, CDR2 FQNEAQ, per germline (reference sequence). The V end was cut by 5 bases, the J end by 5 bases, with 12 bases between. The CDR3 covers 13 residues. The CDR3 loop reads CASSTPGRTEAFF. The CDR3 bases are TGTGCCAGCAGCACTCCGGGAAGGACTGAAGCTTTCTTT.

The rearrangement joins TRBV6-6 to TRBJ2-2, with 8 bases aligning to TRBD1. J lost 3 bases, V lost 3 bases, and 3 bases had no gene match. Germline lookup yields CDR1 MNHNY and CDR2 SVGAGI (reference sequence). The CDR3 extends over 15 amino acids. The CDR3 sequence: CASSYQGADTGELFF. CDR3 nucleotide sequence: TGTGCCAGCAGTTATCAGGGGGCGGACACCGGGGAGCTGTTTTTT.

This chain joins TRBV6-5 and TRBJ1-1; possibly TRBD1 for D (6 bases). This CDR3 has 14 amino acids. V was trimmed by 7 bases and J by 5 bases, leaving 17 bases between them. Per the germline V gene, CDR1 is MNHEY and CDR2 is SVGAGI. The CDR3 region is CASMGGPGGTEAFF. CDR3 nucleotide sequence: TGTGCCAGCATGGGGGGGCCCGGTGGTACTGAAGCTTTCTTT.

This sequence joins TRBV4-1 and TRBJ2-3, with 14 nucleotides matching TRBD2. This CDR3 has 16 residues. Germline V gene data show CDR1 as MGHRA and CDR2 as YSYEKL. The V and J ends lost 4 bases and 6 bases, in that order; junction bases with no gene match: 6. The CDR3 DNA reads TGCGCCAGCAGCCTCTATGGGACTAGCGGGAGTGATACGCAGTATTTT. The encoded protein is CASSLYGTSGSDTQYF.

The rearrangement uses TRBV5-6 and TRBJ2-1, with 8 bases lining up with TRBD2. Germline V CDR1 and CDR2: SGHDT, YYEEEE. The V segment lost 1 base and the J segment 4 bases; nucleotides outside the gene matches: 7. CDR3 length equals 16 residues. CDR3 sequence reads: CASSLRLSGRYNEQFF. The CDR3 DNA is TGTGCCAGCAGCTTGAGGTTAAGCGGGAGATACAATGAGCAGTTCTTC.

The V and J genes are TRBV5-6 and TRBJ1-1; D is possibly TRBD1 (5 bases). The CDR3 spans 15 residues. V lost 0 bases and J 4 bases, leaving 13 bases between the germline ends. Germline V gene lookup returns CDR1 SGHDT and CDR2 YYEEEE. This CDR3 is CASSLGPGVGTEAFF. CDR3 sequence (DNA): TGTGCCAGCAGCTTGGGCCCGGGGGTGGGCACTGAAGCTTTCTTT.

The J gene is TRBJ2-1, the V gene TRBV7-8, with 9 nucleotides matching TRBD2. The CDR3 has 15 residues. With V trimmed by 4 bases and J by 2 bases, 3 bases remained unmatched. The germline V gene encodes CDR1 SGHVS and CDR2 FQNEAQ. The CDR3 reads CASSSRLAAYNEQFF. CDR3 DNA: TGTGCCAGCAGCTCACGACTAGCGGCCTACAATGAGCAGTTCTTC.

The V and J genes are TRBV28 and TRBJ1-5, with no clear D. CDR1 is MDHEN, CDR2 SYDVKM, per germline. This CDR3 contains 14 residues. Trimming left V 2 bases short and J 6 bases short, with 11 bases between. This CDR3 is CASSLPGLGQPQHF. Written as DNA, the CDR3 is TGTGCCAGCAGTTTACCGGGGTTGGGTCAGCCCCAGCATTTT.

The CDR3 DNA follows: TGTGCCAGCAGTTTCGGCCGACAGGGGCGTGCCTATGGCTACACCTTC. Its protein is CASSFGRQGRAYGYTF. The chain recombines TRBV27 with TRBJ1-2; 8 bases line up with TRBD1. The germline V gene encodes CDR1 MNHEY and CDR2 SMNVEV (reference sequence). The CDR3 runs 16 residues. V was clipped by 3 bases and J by 4 bases; unmatched bases: 10.

This clone was detected once. V and J are TRBV2 and TRBJ2-1; TRBD1 aligns across 9 bases. The ends lost 6 bases at V and 10 bases at J; junction bases unmatched: 4. Germline V CDR1 and CDR2: SNHLY, FYNNEI. The CDR3 consists of 12 residues. CDR3 coding DNA: TGTGCCAGCAGCCTCGGGACAGGGGAGCAGTTCTTC. It encodes CASSLGTGEQFF.

This chain links TRBV5-4 with TRBJ1-1, with D hard to call. Trimming pared 4 bases from V and 5 bases from J, leaving 12 bases between. The CDR3 has 13 amino acids. Germline values: CDR1 SGHNT, CDR2 YYREEE (reference sequence). The CDR3 is CASSRSSGTEAFF. The CDR3 DNA sequence: TGTGCCAGCAGCCGTTCGTCAGGAACTGAAGCTTTCTTT.